A selection of T cell receptor beta chains follows, all from one sample in a study of T cell responses to AZD1222 COVID-19 vaccine. Profiling relied on immunoSEQ multiplex PCR, and the TCRdb table lists in-frame clones only, not all of them. The table lists 95,000 to 150,000 clones, 85% to 90% of them singletons. Sequenced here: peripheral blood, sampled 28 days after the second AZD1222 dose. These receptors all stem from an adult who received the AZD1222 COVID-19 vaccine. Each CDR3 is given with its conserved first and last residue. Fields, in order: V gene, D gene, J gene, clone size, CDR3 DNA, CDR3 protein. A D gene is named only where the DNA matches it firmly. Part of the rows lack a size; the others show once, few, many or a class for expanded clones.

>TRBV19|NA|TRBJ2-3|NA
TGTGCCAGTAGTATAGGAGGGCACACAGATACGCAGTATTTT
CASSIGGHTDTQYF
>TRBV6-5|NA|TRBJ1-1|NA
TGTGCCAGCATCTCTTCTGGAGGCAGGAGGACTGAAGCTTTCTTT
CASISSGGRRTEAFF
>TRBV3-1/TRBV3-2|TRBD2|TRBJ2-1|few
TGTGCCAGCAGCCATACCTCTAGCGGGGGGGGCCTTGGGCAGTTCTTC
CASSHTSSGGGLGQFF
>TRBV10-3|TRBD1|TRBJ1-2|many
TGTGCCATCAGTTCTGACAGGGAGACGGGAGGCTACACCTTC
CAISSDRETGGYTF
>TRBV7-8|TRBD1|TRBJ1-2|once
TGTGCCAGCAGCTTAGCGGGGACAGGGGCAAGGGGCTACACCTTC
CASSLAGTGARGYTF
>TRBV30|TRBD1|TRBJ1-2|NA
TGTGCCTGGATTAGTCGGGGACAGGGGAACACCTTC
CAWISRGQGNTF
>TRBV4-1|TRBD1|TRBJ2-3|NA
TGCGCCGTTAGGGACAGTAGCACAGATACGCAGTATTTT
CAVRDSSTDTQYF
>TRBV7-2|TRBD1|TRBJ1-6|NA
TGTGCCAGCGGCCCACAGGGGTCCTATAATTCACCCCTCCACTTT
CASGPQGSYNSPLHF
>TRBV29-1|TRBD1|TRBJ1-1|NA
TGCAGCGCCGGACAGGGCTTGGTTCCTTGGGCTTTCTTT
CSAGQGLVPWAFF
>TRBV6-5|NA|TRBJ2-2|NA
TGTGCCAGCAGTTCCCCCGGGCCCACCGGGGAGCTGTTTTTT
CASSSPGPTGELFF
>TRBV6-5|NA|TRBJ1-5|NA
TGTGCCAGCAAGTCTGGCAATCAGCCCCAGCATTTT
CASKSGNQPQHF
>TRBV4-2|TRBD1|TRBJ1-1|few
TGTGCCAGCAGCCAAGGCGACAGGGAGGGGGGCACTGAAGCTTTCTTT
CASSQGDREGGTEAFF
>TRBV5-4|NA|TRBJ2-5|NA
TGTGCCAGCAGCCGGAAGAATGAGACCCAGTACTTC
CASSRKNETQYF
>TRBV28|NA|TRBJ2-3|few
TGTGCCAGCAGCCGGGGGGCGACAGAGCTCTTTCAGGATACGCAGTATTTT
CASSRGATELFQDTQYF
>TRBV28|NA|TRBJ2-7|NA
TGTGCCAGCAGTGGCCCCGGGTCGAACTCCTACGAGCAGTACTTC
CASSGPGSNSYEQYF
>TRBV7-2|TRBD2|TRBJ2-3|few
TGTGCCAGCAGCTTGAGACTAGCGGGGGTGGGAGGAACAGATACGCAGTATTTT
CASSLRLAGVGGTDTQYF